This TCR beta chain was recovered during a study of blood T cell repertoires in COVID-19. Study in general: Samples came from the United States, Italy and Spain, spanning acute and convalescent COVID-19. PBMCs, B-cell-depleted T cells, or T cells provided the cDNA or gDNA that made up the material.

CDR3 size: 14 residues. Germline assignment: CDR1 MDHEN and CDR2 SYDVKM. V lost 5 bases and J 2 bases, leaving 11 bases between the germline ends. The assay was immunoSEQ multiplex PCR, and TCRdb's table has in-frame clones only and misses some. The sample has over 90,000 clones; over 75% are singletons. The material sequenced was peripheral blood. This sequence joins TRBV28 and TRBJ2-3; D is unclear. The source is a human donor in a cohort sampled during active COVID-19. The CDR3 here is CASSPLTTTDTQYF. CDR3 nucleotides: TGTGCCAGCAGTCCCCTCACTACCACAGATACGCAGTATTTT.